One sample yielded the 8 T cell receptor beta chains listed below, sequenced in a study of blood T cell repertoires in COVID-19. Some clones are missing from TCRdb's copy, which holds only in-frame ones; the method was immunoSEQ multiplex PCR. Among fewer than 70,000 clones listed, 88% were seen once. The sequenced sample consisted of peripheral blood. The source of these receptors is a woman in her 70s with active COVID-19.

The chain has TRBV6-6 and TRBJ2-1, with TRBD1 matching over 11 bases. V shed 5 bases, J shed 7 bases, and the junction held 10 bases outside the gene matches. CDR3 length: 16 residues. Per germline, CDR1 MNHNY and CDR2 SVGAGI (reference sequence). The CDR3 is CASSPRGQGASNEQFF. The CDR3 DNA is TGTGCCAGCAGTCCCCGAGGACAGGGGGCGTCGAATGAGCAGTTCTTC.

A single count supports this clone. This chain links TRBV4-1 with TRBJ2-1; no reliable D call. CDR1 and CDR2 (germline): MGHRA, YSYEKL. V lost 1 base, J lost 7 bases, and 5 bases lay in between. This CDR3 is 12 amino acids long. In DNA form, the CDR3 reads TGCGCCAGCAGCCAAGTTCAGAATGAGCAGTTCTTC. Protein sequence: CASSQVQNEQFF.

The chain links TRBV28 to TRBJ1-4; 7 nucleotides align to TRBD1. CDR3 size: 15 residues. Germline V gene sequence: CDR1 MDHEN, CDR2 SYDVKM. Losses at the gene ends were 3 bases for V and 4 bases for J; bases not matched to a gene: 5. The CDR3 coding sequence is TGTGCCAGCAGTTTCGGGGGACAGCTTAATGAAAAACTGTTTTTT. Encoded protein: CASSFGGQLNEKLFF.

V is TRBV10-1 and J is TRBJ2-3, with unresolved D. V dropped 3 bases and J dropped 2 bases, with 3 bases sitting between them. Germline CDR1 WNHNN, CDR2 SYGVQD (reference sequence). CDR3 length: 12 residues. This CDR3 reads CASSDNTDTQYF. DNA of the CDR3: TGCGCCAGCAGTGACAACACAGATACGCAGTATTTT.

This sequence joins TRBV12-3 or TRBV12-4 and TRBJ2-1, with 7 bases lining up with TRBD2. V shed 6 bases and J 12 bases; nucleotides not matched to a gene: 11. This CDR3 is built from 13 residues. The CDR3 nucleotides are TGTGCCAGCAGCCCCCTGTGGGGGGGAAGGCAGTTCTTC. Its translation is CASSPLWGGRQFF.

The chain recombines TRBV11-2 with TRBJ2-2, with D unresolved. Germline CDR1 and CDR2: SGHAT and FQNNGV. The CDR3 runs to 12 residues. V lost 3 bases to trimming and J lost 4 bases, with 3 bases between them. The CDR3 loop is CASSFVTGELFF. CDR3 nucleotide sequence: TGTGCCAGCAGCTTCGTCACCGGGGAGCTGTTTTTT. Supplemented by reference TRBV11-2 and TRBJ2-2, the full variable domain reads EAGVAQSPRYKIIEKRQSVAFWCNPISGHATLYWYQQILGQGPKLLIQFQNNGVVDDSQLPKDRFSAERLKGVDSTLKIQPAKLEDSAVYLCASSFVTGELFFGEGSRLTVL.

The chain uses TRBV11-2 and TRBJ1-3; tentatively, D is TRBD1 (5 bases). The CDR3 runs to 16 residues. Germline CDR1 SGHAT, CDR2 FQNNGV. The ends were cut back, 4 bases at V and 2 bases at J, with 15 bases in the middle. The DNA for the CDR3 is TGTGCCAGCAGCTCGATTAGGGGTCGCACTGGAAACACCATATATTTT. Translation gives CASSSIRGRTGNTIYF.

The chain has TRBV5-6 and TRBJ2-3, with 10 bases lining up with TRBD2. The junction had 15 bases not matched to a gene; V was cut back by 4 bases and J by 7 bases. This CDR3 has 17 amino acids. The germline V gene has CDR1 SGHDT and CDR2 YYEEEE. The CDR3 DNA sequence: TGTGCCAGCAGCCCCGGGGGGCTAGCGGGAGAACGATATACGCAGTATTTT. This codes for CASSPGGLAGERYTQYF. The full variable domain, completed using reference TRBV5-6 and TRBJ2-3, is DAGVTQSPTHLIKTRGQQVTLRCSPKSGHDTVSWYQQALGQGPQFIFQYYEEEERQRGNFPDRFSGHQFPNYSSELNVNALLLGDSALYLCASSPGGLAGERYTQYFGPGTRLTVL.